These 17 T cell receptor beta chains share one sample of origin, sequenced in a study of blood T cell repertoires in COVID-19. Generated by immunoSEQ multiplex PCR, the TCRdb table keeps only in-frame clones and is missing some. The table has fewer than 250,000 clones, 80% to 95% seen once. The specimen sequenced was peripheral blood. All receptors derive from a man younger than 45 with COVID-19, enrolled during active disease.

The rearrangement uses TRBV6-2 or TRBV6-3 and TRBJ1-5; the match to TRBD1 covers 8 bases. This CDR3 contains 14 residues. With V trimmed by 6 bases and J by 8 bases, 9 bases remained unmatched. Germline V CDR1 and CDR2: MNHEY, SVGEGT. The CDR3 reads CASSSRGQGEPQHF. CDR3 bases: TGTGCCAGCAGCTCCAGGGGGCAGGGGGAGCCCCAGCATTTT.

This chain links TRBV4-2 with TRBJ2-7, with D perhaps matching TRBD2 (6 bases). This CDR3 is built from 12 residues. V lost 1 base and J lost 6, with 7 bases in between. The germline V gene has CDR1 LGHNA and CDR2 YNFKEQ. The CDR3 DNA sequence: TGTGCCAGCAGCCAAGGGGGGGTCGAGCAGTACTTC. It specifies CASSQGGVEQYF.

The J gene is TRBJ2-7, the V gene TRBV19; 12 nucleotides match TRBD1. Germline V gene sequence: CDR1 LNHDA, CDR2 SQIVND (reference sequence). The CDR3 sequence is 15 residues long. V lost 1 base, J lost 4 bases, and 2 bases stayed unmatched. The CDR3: CASSIAGQGAYEQYF. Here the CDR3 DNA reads TGTGCCAGTAGTATAGCGGGACAGGGGGCTTACGAGCAGTACTTC.

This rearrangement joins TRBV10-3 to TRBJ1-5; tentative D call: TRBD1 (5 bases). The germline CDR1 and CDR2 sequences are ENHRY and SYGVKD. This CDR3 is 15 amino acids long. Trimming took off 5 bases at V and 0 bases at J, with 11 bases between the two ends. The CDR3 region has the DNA TGTGCCATCAGTAACCGACAGAATAGCAATCAGCCCCAGCATTTT. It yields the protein CAISNRQNSNQPQHF.

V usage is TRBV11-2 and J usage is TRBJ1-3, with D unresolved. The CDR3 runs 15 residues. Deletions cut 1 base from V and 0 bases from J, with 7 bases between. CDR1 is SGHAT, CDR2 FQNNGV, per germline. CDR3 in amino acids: CASSLASVSGNTIYF. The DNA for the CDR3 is TGTGCCAGCAGCTTAGCCTCAGTCTCTGGAAACACCATATATTTT.

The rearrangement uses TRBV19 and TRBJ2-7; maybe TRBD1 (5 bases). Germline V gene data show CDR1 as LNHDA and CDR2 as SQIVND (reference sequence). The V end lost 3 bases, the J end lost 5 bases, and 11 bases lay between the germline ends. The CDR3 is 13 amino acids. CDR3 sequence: CASSMRQGDEQYF. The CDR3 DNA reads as TGTGCCAGTAGTATGAGGCAGGGCGACGAGCAGTACTTC. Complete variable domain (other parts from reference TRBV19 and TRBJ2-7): DGGITQSPKYLFRKEGQNVTLSCEQNLNHDAMYWYRQDPGQGLRLIYYSQIVNDFQKGDIAEGYSVSREKKESFPLTVTSAQKNPTAFYLCASSMRQGDEQYFGPGTRLTVT.

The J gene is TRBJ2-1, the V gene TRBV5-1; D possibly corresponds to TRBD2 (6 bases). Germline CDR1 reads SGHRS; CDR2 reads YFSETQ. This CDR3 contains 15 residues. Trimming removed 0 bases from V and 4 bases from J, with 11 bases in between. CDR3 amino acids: CASSLETGTYNEQFF. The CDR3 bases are TGCGCCAGCAGCTTGGAAACCGGGACTTACAATGAGCAGTTCTTC.

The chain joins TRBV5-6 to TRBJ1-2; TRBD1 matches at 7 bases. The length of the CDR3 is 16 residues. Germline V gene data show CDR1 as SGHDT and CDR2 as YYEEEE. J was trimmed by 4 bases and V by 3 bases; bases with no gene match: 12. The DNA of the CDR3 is TGTGCCAGCAGCTATGCAGACCGGGACAGAACCTATGGCTACACCTTC. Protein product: CASSYADRDRTYGYTF. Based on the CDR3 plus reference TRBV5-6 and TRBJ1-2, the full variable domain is DAGVTQSPTHLIKTRGQQVTLRCSPKSGHDTVSWYQQALGQGPQFIFQYYEEEERQRGNFPDRFSGHQFPNYSSELNVNALLLGDSALYLCASSYADRDRTYGYTFGSGTRLTVV.

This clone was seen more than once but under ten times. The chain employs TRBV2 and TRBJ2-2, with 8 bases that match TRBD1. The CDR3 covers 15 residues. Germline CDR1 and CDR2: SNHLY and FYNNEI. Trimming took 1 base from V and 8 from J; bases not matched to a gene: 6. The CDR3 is CASSEGTGQEGELFF. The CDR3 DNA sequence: TGTGCCAGCAGTGAAGGGACAGGGCAAGAAGGGGAGCTGTTTTTT.

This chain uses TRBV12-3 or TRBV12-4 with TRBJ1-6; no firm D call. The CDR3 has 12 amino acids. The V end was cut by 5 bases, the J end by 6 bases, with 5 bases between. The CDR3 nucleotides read TGTGCCAGCAGTCCCCGTAATTCACCCCTCCACTTT. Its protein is CASSPRNSPLHF.

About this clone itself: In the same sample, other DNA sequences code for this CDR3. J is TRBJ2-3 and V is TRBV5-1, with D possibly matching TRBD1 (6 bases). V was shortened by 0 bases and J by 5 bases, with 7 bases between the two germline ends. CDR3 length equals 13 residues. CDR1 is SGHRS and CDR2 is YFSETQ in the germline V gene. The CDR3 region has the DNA TGCGCCAGCAGCTTGGGCAGGGGAGATACGCAGTATTTT. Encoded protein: CASSLGRGDTQYF.

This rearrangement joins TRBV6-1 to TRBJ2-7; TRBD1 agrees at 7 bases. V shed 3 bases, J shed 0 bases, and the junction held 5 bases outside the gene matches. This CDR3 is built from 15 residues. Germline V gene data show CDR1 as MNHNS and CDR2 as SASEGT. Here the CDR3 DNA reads TGTGCCAGCAGTGACATGACAGGGATCTCCTACGAGCAGTACTTC. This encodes CASSDMTGISYEQYF.

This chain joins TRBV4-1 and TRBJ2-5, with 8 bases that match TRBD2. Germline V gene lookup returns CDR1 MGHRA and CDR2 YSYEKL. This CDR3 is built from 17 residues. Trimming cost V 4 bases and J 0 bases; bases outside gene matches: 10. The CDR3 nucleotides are TGCGCCAGCAGCCCAGCCAGCGGGGGCGAATACCAAGAGACCCAGTACTTC. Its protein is CASSPASGGEYQETQYF.

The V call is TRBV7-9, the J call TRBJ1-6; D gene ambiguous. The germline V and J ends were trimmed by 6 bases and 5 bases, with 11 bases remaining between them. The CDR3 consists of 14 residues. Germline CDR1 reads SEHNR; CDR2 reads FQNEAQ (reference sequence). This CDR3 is CASSTGINNSPLHF. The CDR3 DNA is TGTGCCAGCAGTACCGGGATAAATAATTCACCCCTCCACTTT.

CDR3 DNA: TGTGCCAGTAGTCAGGGGGCGGGTAGCAATCAGCCCCAGCATTTT. This codes for CASSQGAGSNQPQHF. The chain links TRBV19 to TRBJ1-5; 8 bases match TRBD1. The CDR3 has 15 amino acids. V shed 5 bases, J shed 0 bases, and the junction held 3 bases outside the gene matches. Per germline, CDR1 LNHDA and CDR2 SQIVND (reference sequence).

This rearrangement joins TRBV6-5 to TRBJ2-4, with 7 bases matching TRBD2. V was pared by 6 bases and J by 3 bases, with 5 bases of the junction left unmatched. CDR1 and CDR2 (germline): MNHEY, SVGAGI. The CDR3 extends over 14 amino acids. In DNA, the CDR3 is TGTGCCAGCAGGGGCGGGGGAGGCAAAAACATTCAGTACTTC. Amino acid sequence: CASRGGGGKNIQYF.

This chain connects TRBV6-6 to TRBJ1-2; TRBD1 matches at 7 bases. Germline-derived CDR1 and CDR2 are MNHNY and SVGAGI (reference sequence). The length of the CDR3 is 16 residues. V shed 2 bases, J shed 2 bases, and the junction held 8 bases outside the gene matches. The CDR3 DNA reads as TGTGCCAGCAGTTACCCGGGACAGAAAATGAACTATGGCTACACCTTC. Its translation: CASSYPGQKMNYGYTF.